A selection of T cell receptor beta chains follows, all from one sample in a study of shared clonotypes between healthy human individuals. Produced via immunoSEQ multiplex PCR; TCRdb's table is partial and in-frame only. The sample holds about 480,000 clones, over 75% seen once. Sequencing input: PBMCs. These receptors were obtained from a woman aged 35 to 49 in good health. Some clones in this sample may be carry-over from other donors' samples. CDR3s include the opening cysteine and the closing phenylalanine or tryptophan. The D gene is left open where the match is weak. The size entry is marked missing in some rows and otherwise reads once, few, many or a size class.

CASRPTGNYEQYF | TGTGCCAGCAGGCCGACAGGAAACTACGAGCAGTACTTC | TRBJ2-7 | NA | 13 | TRBV28 | NA
CASSLEWRSSYNEQFF | TGTGCCAGCAGCTTAGAGTGGAGGAGCTCCTACAATGAGCAGTTCTTC | TRBJ2-1 | NA | 16 | TRBV11-2 | few
CASMRAGVSGYTF | TGTGCCAGCATGAGGGCAGGGGTTTCTGGCTACACCTTC | TRBJ1-2 | NA | 13 | TRBV28 | NA
CASSAGGAWEGYTF | TGTGCCAGCAGTGCAGGGGGCGCGTGGGAAGGCTACACCTTC | TRBJ1-2 | TRBD1 | 14 | TRBV28 | once
CASSSAISGRRETQYF | TGTGCCAGCAGCTCCGCTATTAGCGGGAGAAGGGAGACCCAGTACTTC | TRBJ2-5 | TRBD2 | 16 | TRBV7-9 | NA
CASSPSPGANEKLFF | TGTGCCAGTTCACCAAGTCCAGGGGCTAATGAAAAACTGTTTTTT | TRBJ1-4 | NA | 15 | TRBV18 | NA
CASSPAGIHTEAFF | TGTGCCAGCAGCCCCGCAGGGATCCATACTGAAGCTTTCTTT | TRBJ1-1 | NA | 14 | TRBV7-3 | NA
CASSPTPVSYEQYF | TGTGCCAGCAGCCCAACCCCGGTCTCCTACGAGCAGTACTTC | TRBJ2-7 | NA | 14 | TRBV9 | NA
CASSEFVGADTQYF | TGTGCCAGCAGTGAATTCGTGGGGGCAGATACGCAGTATTTT | TRBJ2-3 | NA | 14 | TRBV6-1 | once
CASSSGLAGLYEQYF | TGTGCCAGCAGCTCGGGACTAGCGGGATTATACGAGCAGTACTTC | TRBJ2-7 | TRBD2 | 15 | TRBV11-3 | NA
CASSYSRAALDTQYF | TGTGCCAGCAGTTACTCGAGGGCCGCCCTGGATACGCAGTATTTT | TRBJ2-3 | NA | 15 | TRBV6-5 | NA
CASSTSRGGRWELFF | TGTGCCAGCAGTACCTCGCGCGGGGGGCGTTGGGAGCTGTTTTTT | TRBJ2-2 | TRBD2 | 15 | TRBV28 | NA
CASSLWGGKNTEAFF | TGTGCCAGCAGCTTATGGGGGGGAAAGAACACTGAAGCTTTCTTT | TRBJ1-1 | NA | 15 | TRBV7-9 | NA
CASSPPELGGEKLFF | TGTGCCAGCTCACCACCGGAGTTGGGGGGTGAAAAACTGTTTTTT | TRBJ1-4 | NA | 15 | TRBV18 | few